The T cell receptor (beta chain) described here comes from a study of patients and donors after allogeneic stem cell transplantation (dated by TCRdb to the early 2020s). Library generation was performed with RT-PCR. The instrument given in TCRdb is NextSeq 550. TCRdb ran its own pipeline on the public reads, namely fastp trimming at Q25 and MiXCR clone calling, and kept in-frame beta chains. Under each unique CDR3 protein, matching rows form one entry showing the most common genes and DNA. The sample profile shows about 24,000 distinct CDR3 sequences; approximately 42% of them were found once. The ten largest make up around 72% of the sample. On this clonotype itself: No antigen is known for it. No base-level quality is on record; no much larger clone is a single base apart.

Trimming takes 3 bases off V and 1 base off J; junction bases not matched to a gene: 3. The germline V gene supplies CDR1 SGHTA and CDR2 FQGTGA. The CDR3 has 15 amino acids, counting the end cysteine and phenylalanine. CDR3 DNA is the only sequence kept; it has 45 bases, read in frame from the first base. This receptor was taken from a human donor who was either an allogeneic HSCT recipient or a stem cell or donor lymphocyte infusion donor (not recorded which). It is not recorded whose cells these are; they may come from a transplant donor. Sequences were obtained from blood, either unsorted or a sorted T cell fraction (not recorded which). The chain is assembled from TRBV7-3 and TRBJ2-3, with 8 bases aligning to TRBD2. CDR3 reads: CASSFSGSRTDTQYF. The DNA sequence reads TGTGCCAGCAGCTTCAGCGGGAGCCGCACAGATACGCAGTATTTT.